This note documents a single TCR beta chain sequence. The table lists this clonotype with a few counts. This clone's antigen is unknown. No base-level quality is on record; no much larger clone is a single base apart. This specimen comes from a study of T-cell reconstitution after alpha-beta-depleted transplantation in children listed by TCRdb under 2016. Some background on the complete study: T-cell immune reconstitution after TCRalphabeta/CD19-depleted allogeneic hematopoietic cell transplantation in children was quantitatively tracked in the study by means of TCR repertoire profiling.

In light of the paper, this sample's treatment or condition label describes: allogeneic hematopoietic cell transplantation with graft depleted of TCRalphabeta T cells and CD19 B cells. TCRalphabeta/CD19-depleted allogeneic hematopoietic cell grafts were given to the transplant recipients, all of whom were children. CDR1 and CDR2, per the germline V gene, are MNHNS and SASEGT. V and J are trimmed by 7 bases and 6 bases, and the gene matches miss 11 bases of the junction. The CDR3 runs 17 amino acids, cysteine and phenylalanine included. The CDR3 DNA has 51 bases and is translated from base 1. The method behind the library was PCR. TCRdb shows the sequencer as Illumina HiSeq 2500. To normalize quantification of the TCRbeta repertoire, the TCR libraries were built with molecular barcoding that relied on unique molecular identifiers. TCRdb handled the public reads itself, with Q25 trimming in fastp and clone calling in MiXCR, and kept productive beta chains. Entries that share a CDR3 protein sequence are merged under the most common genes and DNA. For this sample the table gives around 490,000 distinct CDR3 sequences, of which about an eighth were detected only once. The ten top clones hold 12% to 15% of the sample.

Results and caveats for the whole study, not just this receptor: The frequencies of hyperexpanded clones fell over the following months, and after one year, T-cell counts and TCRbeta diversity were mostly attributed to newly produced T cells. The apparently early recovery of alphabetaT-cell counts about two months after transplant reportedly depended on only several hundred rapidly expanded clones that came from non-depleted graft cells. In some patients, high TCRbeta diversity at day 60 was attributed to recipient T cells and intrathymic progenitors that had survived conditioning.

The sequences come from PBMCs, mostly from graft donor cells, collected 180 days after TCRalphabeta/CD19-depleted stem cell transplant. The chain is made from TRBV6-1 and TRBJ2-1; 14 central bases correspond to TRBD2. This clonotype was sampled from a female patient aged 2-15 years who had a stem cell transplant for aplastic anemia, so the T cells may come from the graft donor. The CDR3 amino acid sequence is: CASTKQTGLAGGNEQFF. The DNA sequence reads TGTGCCAGCACAAAGCAAACCGGACTAGCGGGAGGCAATGAGCAGTTCTTC.